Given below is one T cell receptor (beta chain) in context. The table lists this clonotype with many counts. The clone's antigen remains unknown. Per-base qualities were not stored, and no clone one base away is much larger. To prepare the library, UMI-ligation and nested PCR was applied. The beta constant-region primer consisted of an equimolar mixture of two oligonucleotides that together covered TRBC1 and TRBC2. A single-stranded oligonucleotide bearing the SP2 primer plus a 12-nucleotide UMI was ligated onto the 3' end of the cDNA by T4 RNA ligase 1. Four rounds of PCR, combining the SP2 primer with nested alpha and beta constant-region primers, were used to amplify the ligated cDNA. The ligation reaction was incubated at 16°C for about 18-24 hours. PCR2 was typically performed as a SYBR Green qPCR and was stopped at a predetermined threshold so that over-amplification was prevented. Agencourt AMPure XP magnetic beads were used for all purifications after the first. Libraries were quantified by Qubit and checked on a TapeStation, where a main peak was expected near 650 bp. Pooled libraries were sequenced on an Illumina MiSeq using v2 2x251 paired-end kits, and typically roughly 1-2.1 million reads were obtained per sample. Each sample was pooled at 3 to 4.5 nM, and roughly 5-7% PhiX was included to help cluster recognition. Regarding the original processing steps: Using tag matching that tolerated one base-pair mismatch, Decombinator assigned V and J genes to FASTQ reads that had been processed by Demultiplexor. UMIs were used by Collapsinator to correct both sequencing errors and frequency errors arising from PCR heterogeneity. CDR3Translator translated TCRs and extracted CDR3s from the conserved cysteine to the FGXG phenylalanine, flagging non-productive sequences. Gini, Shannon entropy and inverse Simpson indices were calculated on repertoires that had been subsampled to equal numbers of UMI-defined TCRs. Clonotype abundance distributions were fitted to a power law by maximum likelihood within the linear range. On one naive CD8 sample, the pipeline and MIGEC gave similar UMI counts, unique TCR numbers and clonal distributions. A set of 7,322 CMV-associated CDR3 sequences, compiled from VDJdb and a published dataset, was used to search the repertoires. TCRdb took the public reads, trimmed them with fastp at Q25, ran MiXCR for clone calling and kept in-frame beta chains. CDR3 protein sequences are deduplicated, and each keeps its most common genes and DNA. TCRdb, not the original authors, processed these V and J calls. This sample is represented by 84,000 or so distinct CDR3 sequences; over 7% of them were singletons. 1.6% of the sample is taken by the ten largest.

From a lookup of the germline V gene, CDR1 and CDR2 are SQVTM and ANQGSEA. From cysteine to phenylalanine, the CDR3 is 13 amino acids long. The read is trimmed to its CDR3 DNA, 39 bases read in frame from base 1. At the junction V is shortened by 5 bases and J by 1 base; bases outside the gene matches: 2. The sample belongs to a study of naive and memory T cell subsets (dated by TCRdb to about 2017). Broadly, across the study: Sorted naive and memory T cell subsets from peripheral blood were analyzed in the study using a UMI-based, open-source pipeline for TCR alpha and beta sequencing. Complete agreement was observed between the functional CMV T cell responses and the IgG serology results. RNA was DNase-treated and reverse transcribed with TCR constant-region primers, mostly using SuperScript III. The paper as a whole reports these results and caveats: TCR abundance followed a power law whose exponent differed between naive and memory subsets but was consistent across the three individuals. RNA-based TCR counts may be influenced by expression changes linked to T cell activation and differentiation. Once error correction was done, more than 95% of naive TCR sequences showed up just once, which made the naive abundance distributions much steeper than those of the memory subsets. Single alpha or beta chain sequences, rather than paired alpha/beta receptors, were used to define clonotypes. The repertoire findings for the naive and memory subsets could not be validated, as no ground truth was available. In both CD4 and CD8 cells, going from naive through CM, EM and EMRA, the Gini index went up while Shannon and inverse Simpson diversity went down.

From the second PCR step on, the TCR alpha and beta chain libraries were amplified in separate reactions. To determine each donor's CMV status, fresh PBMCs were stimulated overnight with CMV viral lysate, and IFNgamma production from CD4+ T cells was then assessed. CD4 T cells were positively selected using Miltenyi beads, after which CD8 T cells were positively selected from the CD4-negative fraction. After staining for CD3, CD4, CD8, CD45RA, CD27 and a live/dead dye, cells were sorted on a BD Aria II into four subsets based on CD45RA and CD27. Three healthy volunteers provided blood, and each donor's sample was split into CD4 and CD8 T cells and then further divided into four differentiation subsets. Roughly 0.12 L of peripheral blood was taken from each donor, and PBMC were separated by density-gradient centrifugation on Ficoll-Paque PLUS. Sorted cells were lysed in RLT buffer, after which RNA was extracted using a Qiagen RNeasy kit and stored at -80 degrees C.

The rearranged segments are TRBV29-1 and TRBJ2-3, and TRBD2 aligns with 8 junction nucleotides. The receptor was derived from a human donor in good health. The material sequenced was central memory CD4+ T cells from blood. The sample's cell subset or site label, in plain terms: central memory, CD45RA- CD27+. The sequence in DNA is TGCAGCGTTAAACTAGCGGGCACAGATACGCAGTATTTT. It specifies CSVKLAGTDTQYF.